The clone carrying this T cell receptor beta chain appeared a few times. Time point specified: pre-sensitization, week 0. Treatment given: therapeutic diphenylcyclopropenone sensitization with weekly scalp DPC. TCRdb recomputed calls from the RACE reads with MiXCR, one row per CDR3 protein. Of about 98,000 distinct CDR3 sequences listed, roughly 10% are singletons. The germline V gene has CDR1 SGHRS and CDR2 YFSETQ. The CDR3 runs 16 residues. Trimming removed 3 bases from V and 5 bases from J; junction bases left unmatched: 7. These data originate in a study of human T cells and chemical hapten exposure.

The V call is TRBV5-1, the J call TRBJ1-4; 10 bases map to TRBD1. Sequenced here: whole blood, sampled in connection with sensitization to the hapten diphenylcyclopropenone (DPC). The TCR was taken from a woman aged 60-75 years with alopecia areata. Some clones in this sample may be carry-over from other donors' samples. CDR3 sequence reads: CASSWDRGLTNEKLFF. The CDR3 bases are TGCGCCAGCAGCTGGGACAGGGGACTTACGAATGAAAAACTGTTTTTT.